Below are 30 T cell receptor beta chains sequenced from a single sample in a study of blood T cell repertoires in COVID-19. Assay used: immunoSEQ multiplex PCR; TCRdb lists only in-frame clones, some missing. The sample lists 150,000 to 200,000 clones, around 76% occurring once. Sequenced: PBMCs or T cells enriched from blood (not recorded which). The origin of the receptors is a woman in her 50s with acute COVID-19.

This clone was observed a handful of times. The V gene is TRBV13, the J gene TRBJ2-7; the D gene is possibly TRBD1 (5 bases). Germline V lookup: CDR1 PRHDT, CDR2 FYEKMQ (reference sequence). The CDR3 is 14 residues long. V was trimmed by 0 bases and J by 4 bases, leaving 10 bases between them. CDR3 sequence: CASSLGRQSYEQYV. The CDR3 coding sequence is TGTGCCAGCAGCTTAGGAAGACAGAGTTACGAGCAGTACGTC.

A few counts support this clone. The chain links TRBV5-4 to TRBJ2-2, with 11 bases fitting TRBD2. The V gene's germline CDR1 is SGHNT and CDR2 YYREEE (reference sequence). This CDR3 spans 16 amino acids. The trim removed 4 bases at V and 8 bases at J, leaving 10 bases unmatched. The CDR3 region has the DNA TGTGCCAGCAGCCCCTATAGCGGGGGGGCCGGTGGGGAGCTGTTTTTT. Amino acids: CASSPYSGGAGGELFF.

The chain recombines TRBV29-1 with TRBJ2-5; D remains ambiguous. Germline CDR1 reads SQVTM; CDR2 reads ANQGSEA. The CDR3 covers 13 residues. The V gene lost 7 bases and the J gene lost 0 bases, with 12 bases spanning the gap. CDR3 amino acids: CSGGFPYQETQYF. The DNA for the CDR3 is TGCAGCGGGGGTTTTCCTTACCAAGAGACCCAGTACTTC. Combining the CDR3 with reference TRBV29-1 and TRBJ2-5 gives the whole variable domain SAVISQKPSRDICQRGTSLTIQCQVDSQVTMMFWYRQQPGQSLTLIATANQGSEATYESGFVIDKFPISRPNLTFSTLTVSNMSPEDSSIYLCSGGFPYQETQYFGPGTRLLVL.

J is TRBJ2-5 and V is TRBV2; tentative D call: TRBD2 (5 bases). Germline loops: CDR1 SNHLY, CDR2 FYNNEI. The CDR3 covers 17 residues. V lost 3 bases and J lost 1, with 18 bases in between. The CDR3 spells CASSDGWEREGQETQYF. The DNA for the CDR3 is TGTGCCAGCAGTGACGGATGGGAGAGGGAAGGCCAAGAGACCCAGTACTTC.

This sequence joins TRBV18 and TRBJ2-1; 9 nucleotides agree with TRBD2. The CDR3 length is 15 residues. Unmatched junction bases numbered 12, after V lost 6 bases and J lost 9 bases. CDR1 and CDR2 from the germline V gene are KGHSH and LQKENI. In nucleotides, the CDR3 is TGTGCCAGCTCCCTCGAGGCGGGGGGGCCCCTTGAGCAGTTCTTC. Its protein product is CASSLEAGGPLEQFF.

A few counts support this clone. CDR3 sequence: CASSRGGREKLFF. The CDR3 DNA is TGTGCCAGCAGCCGGGGGGGGCGAGAAAAACTGTTTTTT. V and J are TRBV7-2 and TRBJ1-4, with D maybe TRBD1 (6 bases). V dropped 5 bases and J dropped 8 bases, with 12 bases sitting between them. This CDR3 has 13 amino acids. Per germline, CDR1 SGHTA and CDR2 FQGNSA. The full variable domain, its missing parts supplied by reference TRBV7-2 and TRBJ1-4, is GAGVSQSPSNKVTEKGKDVELRCDPISGHTALYWYRQSLGQGLEFLIYFQGNSAPDKSGLPSDRFSAERTGGSVSTLTIQRTQQEDSAVYLCASSRGGREKLFFGSGTQLSVL.

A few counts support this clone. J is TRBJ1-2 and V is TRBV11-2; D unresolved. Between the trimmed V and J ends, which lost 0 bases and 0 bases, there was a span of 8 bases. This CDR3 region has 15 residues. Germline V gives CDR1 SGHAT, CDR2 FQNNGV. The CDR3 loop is CASSLEGTANYGYTF. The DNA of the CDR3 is TGTGCCAGCAGCTTAGAAGGCACAGCTAACTATGGCTACACCTTC.

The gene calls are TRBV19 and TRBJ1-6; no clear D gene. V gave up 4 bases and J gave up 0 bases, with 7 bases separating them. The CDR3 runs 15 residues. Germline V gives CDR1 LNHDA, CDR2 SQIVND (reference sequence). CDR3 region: CASSRQDSYNSPLHF. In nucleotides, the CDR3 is TGTGCCAGTAGTAGGCAGGACTCCTATAATTCACCCCTCCACTTT.

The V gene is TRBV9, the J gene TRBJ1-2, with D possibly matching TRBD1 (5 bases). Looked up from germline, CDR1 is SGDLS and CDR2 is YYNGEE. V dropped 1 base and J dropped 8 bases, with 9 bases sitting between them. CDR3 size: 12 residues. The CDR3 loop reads CASSVSGGGYTF. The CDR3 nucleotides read TGTGCCAGCAGCGTATCCGGGGGAGGCTACACCTTC.

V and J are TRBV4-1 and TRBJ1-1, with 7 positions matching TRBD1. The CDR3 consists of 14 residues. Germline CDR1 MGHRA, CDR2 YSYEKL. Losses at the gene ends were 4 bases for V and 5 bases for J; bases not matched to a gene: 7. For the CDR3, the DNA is TGCGCCAGCAGCCCAGGAACAGGGGTGACTGAAGCTTTCTTT. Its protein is CASSPGTGVTEAFF.

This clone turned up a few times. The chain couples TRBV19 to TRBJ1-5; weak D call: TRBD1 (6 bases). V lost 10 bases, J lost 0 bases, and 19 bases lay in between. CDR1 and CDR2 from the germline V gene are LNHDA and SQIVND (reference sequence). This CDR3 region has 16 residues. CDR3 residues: CATTSRGGSSNQPQHF. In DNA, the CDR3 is TGTGCCACCACCTCGAGGGGGGGGTCTAGCAATCAGCCCCAGCATTTT.

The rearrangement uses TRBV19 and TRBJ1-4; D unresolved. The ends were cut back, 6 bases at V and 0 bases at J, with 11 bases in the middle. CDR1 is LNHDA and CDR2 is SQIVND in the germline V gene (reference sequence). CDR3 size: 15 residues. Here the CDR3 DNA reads TGTGCCAGTAGCCTACAGCCTGCAACTAATGAAAAACTGTTTTTT. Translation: CASSLQPATNEKLFF.

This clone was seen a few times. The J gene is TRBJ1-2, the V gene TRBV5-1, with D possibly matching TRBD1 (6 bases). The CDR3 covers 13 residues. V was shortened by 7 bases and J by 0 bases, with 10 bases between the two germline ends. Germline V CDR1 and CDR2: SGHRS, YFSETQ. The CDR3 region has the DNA TGCGCCAGCGGTGGACAGCCTAACTATGGCTACACCTTC. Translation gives CASGGQPNYGYTF.

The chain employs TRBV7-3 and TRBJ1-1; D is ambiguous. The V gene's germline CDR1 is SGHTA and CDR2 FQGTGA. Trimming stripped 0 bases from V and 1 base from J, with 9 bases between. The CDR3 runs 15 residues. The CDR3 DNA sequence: TGTGCCAGCAGCTTAACGGCGGCCAGGAACACTGAAGCTTTCTTT. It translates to CASSLTAARNTEAFF.

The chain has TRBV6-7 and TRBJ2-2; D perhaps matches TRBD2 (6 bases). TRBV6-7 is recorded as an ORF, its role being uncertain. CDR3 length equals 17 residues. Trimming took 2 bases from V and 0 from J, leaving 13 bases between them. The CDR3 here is CASSYPPRGTNTGELFF. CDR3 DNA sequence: TGTGCCAGCAGTTACCCCCCCCGGGGGACGAACACCGGGGAGCTGTTTTTT.

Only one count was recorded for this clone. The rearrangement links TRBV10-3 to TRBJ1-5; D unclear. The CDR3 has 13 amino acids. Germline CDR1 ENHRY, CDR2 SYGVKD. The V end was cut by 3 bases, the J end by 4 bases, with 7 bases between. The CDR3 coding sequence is TGTGCCATCAGTGAACCGGGGAATCAGCCCCAGCATTTT. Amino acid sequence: CAISEPGNQPQHF.

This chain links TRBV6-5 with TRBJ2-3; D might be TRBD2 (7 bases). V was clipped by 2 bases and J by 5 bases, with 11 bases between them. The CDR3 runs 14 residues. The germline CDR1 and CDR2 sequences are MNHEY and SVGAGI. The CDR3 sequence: CASSYLGGRDTQYF. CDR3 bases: TGTGCCAGCAGTTACCTCGGGGGGCGAGATACGCAGTATTTT.

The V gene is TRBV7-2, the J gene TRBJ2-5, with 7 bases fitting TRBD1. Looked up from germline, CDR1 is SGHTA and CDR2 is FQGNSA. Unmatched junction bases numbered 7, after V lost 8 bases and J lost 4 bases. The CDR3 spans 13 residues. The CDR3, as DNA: TGTGCCAGCTCCAAGGGGGCCGTAGAGACCCAGTACTTC. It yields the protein CASSKGAVETQYF.

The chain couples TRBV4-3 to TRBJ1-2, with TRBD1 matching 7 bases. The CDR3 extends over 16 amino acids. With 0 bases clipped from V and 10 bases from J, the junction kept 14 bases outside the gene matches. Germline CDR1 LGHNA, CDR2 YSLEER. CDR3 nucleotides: TGCGCCAGCAGCCAAGAGGGGACAGCTATGGGCCGCGACTACACCTTC. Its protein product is CASSQEGTAMGRDYTF.

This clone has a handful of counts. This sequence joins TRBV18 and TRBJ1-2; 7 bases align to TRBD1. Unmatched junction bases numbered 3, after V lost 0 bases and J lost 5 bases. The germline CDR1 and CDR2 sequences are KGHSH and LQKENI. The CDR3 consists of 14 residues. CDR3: CASSPPGTEYGYTF. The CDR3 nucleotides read TGTGCCAGCTCACCACCCGGGACAGAATATGGCTACACCTTC.

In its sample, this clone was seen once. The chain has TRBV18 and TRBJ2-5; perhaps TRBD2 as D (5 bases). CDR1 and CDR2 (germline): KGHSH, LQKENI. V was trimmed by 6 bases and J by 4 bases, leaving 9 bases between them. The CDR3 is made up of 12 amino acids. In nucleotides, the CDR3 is TGTGCCAGCTCCCTCGGGGTAGAGACCCAGTACTTC. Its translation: CASSLGVETQYF.

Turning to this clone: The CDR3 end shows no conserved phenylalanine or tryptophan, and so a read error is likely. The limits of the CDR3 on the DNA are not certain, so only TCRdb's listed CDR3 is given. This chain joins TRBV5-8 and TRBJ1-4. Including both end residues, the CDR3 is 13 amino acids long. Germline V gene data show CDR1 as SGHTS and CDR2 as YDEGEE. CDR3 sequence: CASSPKGGAFPRS.

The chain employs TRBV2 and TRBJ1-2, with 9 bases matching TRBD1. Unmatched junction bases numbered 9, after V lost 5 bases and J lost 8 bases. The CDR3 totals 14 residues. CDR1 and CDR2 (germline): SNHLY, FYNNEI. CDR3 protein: CASSWDREGRGYTF. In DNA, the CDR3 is TGTGCCAGCAGTTGGGACAGGGAAGGTCGGGGCTACACCTTC.

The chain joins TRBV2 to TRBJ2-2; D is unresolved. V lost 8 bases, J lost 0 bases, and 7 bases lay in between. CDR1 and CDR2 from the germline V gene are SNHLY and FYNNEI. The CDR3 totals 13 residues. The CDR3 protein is CASDTTNTGELFF. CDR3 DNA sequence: TGTGCCAGCGACACCACGAACACCGGGGAGCTGTTTTTT.

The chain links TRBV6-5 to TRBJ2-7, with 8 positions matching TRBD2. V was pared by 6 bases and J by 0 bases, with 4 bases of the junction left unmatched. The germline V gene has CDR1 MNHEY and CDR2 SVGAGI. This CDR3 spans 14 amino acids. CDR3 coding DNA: TGTGCCAGCAGGAGCGGGACTAGCTCCTACGAGCAGTACGTC. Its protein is CASRSGTSSYEQYV.

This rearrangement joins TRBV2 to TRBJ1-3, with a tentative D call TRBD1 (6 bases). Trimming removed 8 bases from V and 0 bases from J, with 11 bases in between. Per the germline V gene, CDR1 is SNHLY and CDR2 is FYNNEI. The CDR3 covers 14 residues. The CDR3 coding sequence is TGTGCCAGCTCCCAGGGGTCCTCTGGAAACACCATATATTTT. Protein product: CASSQGSSGNTIYF.

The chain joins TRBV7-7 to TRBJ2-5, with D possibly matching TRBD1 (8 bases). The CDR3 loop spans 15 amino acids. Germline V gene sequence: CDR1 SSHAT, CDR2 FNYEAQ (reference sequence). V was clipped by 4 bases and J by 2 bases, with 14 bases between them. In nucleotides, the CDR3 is TGTGCCAGCAGCTACAGGGGGGGACCTCAAGAGACCCAGTACTTC. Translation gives CASSYRGGPQETQYF.

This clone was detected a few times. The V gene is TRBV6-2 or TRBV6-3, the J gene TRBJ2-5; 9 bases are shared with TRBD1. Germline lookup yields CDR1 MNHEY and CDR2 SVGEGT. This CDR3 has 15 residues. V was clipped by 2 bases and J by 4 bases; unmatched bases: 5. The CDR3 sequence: CASSYRGQGPETQYF. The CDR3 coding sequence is TGTGCCAGCAGTTACAGGGGACAGGGTCCAGAGACCCAGTACTTC.

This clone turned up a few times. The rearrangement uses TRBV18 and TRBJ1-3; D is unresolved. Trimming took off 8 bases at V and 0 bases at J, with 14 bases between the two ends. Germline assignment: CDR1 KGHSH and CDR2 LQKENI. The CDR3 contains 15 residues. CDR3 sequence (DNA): TGTGCCAGCACAAACACAGATCTCTCTGGAAACACCATATATTTT. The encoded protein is CASTNTDLSGNTIYF.

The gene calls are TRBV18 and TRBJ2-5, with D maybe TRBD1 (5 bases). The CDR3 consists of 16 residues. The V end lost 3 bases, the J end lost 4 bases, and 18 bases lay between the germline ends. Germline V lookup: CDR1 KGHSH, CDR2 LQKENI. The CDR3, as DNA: TGTGCCAGCTCACCTGAGGAGATCAGGGTCGGAGAGACCCAGTACTTC. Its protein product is CASSPEEIRVGETQYF.